This is a list of T cell receptor beta chains from one sample in a study of blood T cell repertoires in COVID-19. Sequencing was performed with immunoSEQ multiplex PCR; in TCRdb, only in-frame clones are kept and a portion is missing. The table lists a few hundred thousand clones, over 65% of them singletons. Sequencing was carried out using peripheral blood. The receptors derive from a man aged 55 to 70 who had recovered from COVID-19. Both conserved end residues are part of each CDR3. Fields, in order: clone size, D gene, CDR3 length, J gene, V gene, CDR3 DNA, CDR3 protein. D genes are given only for firm matches. Some rows have no size entry. The others give once, few or many, or a class for an expanded clone.

. | . | 15 | TRBJ1-2 | TRBV5-4 | TGTGCCAGCAGCTTGGTGGGCGGGAATAACTATGGCTACACCTTC | CASSLVGGNNYGYTF
. | . | 13 | TRBJ1-1 | TRBV12-3/TRBV12-4 | TGTGCCAGCAGTTTCGGACACCGGGGAGGGGCTTTCTTT | CASSFGHRGGAFF
. | TRBD1 | 13 | TRBJ2-5 | TRBV5-4 | TGTGCCAGCAGCTTAGCAGGGGGAGAGACCCAGTACTTC | CASSLAGGETQYF
. | . | 13 | TRBJ1-1 | TRBV12-3/TRBV12-4 | TGTGCCAGCAGACGCGACAGGTATCATGAAGCTTTCTTT | CASRRDRYHEAFF
. | . | 12 | TRBJ2-1 | TRBV2 | TGTGCCAGCGGCCCGGGTCACAATGAGCAGTTCTTC | CASGPGHNEQFF
. | TRBD2 | 14 | TRBJ2-7 | TRBV10-1 | TGCGCCAGCAGTCCAGCGGGAGTCGCCTACGAGCAGTACTTC | CASSPAGVAYEQYF
. | . | 14 | TRBJ2-1 | TRBV29-1 | TGCAGCGTTGATGGACGCACCGGGGACAATGAGCAGTTCTTC | CSVDGRTGDNEQFF
once | . | 13 | TRBJ1-5 | TRBV12-3/TRBV12-4 | TGTGCCAGCACCACTCGGGGAGACCAGCCCCAGCATTTT | CASTTRGDQPQHF
. | TRBD1 | 14 | TRBJ2-7 | TRBV9 | TGTGCCAGCAGCGTAGCGGACAGGGGCTACGAGCAGTACTTC | CASSVADRGYEQYF
. | . | 17 | TRBJ1-2 | TRBV5-1 | TGCGCCAGCAGCTTGAGGGGTTGGGGGGTAACCGACTATGGCTACACCTTC | CASSLRGWGVTDYGYTF
. | TRBD2 | 15 | TRBJ2-7 | TRBV9 | TGTGCCAGCAGCGTATCATCTAGCGGGAACTACGAGCAGTACTTC | CASSVSSSGNYEQYF
. | TRBD2 | 15 | TRBJ2-7 | TRBV6-5 | TGTGCCAGCTCCGGGGGGAGCGGGGGCTCCTACGAGCAGTACTTC | CASSGGSGGSYEQYF
. | . | 13 | TRBJ2-5 | TRBV15 | TGTGCCACCAGCAGAGACAGGGTCGAGACCCAGTACTTC | CATSRDRVETQYF
. | . | 16 | TRBJ2-3 | TRBV7-7 | TGTGCCAGCAGCTATAGCTCCGGGACGGGGGAGGATACGCAGTATTTT | CASSYSSGTGEDTQYF
once | . | 14 | TRBJ2-3 | TRBV12-5 | TGTGCTAGTGGTTCAAGGACAGTCACAGATACGCAGTATTTT | CASGSRTVTDTQYF
once | . | 15 | TRBJ1-6 | TRBV30 | TGTGCCTGGAGCCCGTCGCAGGGCCCCAATTCACCCCTCCACTTT | CAWSPSQGPNSPLHF
. | TRBD2 | 14 | TRBJ2-7 | TRBV19 | TGTGCCAGTAAAAAACTAGCGGGAGCTTGGGAGCAGTACTTC | CASKKLAGAWEQYF
once | TRBD1 | 14 | TRBJ2-5 | TRBV3-1/TRBV3-2 | TGTGCCAGCAGCCTCGGGACAGGGGTTGAGACCCAGTACTTC | CASSLGTGVETQYF
. | TRBD2 | 17 | TRBJ2-4 | TRBV11-3 | TGTGCCAGCACCCCCCTGACTAGCGGGGTGGCCAAAAACATTCAGTACTTC | CASTPLTSGVAKNIQYF
. | TRBD1 | 15 | TRBJ2-7 | TRBV7-9 | TGTGCCAGCAGCTTTCCGGGACAGGGGACGTACAAGCAGTACTTC | CASSFPGQGTYKQYF
. | TRBD1 | 14 | TRBJ2-7 | TRBV6-5 | TGTGCCAGCAGAGCCGACAGGGGGGCCTACGAGCAGTACTTC | CASRADRGAYEQYF
once | . | 14 | TRBJ2-3 | TRBV24-1 | TGTGCCACCGCCGGGACTCAACACACAGATACGCAGTATTTT | CATAGTQHTDTQYF
. | . | 16 | TRBJ1-3 | TRBV28 | TGTGCCAGCAGCCCCCGCGGGATAAGCGCTGGAAACACCATATATTTT | CASSPRGISAGNTIYF
. | . | 15 | TRBJ1-6 | TRBV9 | TGTGCCAGCAGCGCCCTATCTAGGGGGAATTCACCCCTCCACTTT | CASSALSRGNSPLHF
. | TRBD2 | 16 | TRBJ2-2 | TRBV5-1 | TGCGCCAGCAGCAGGGCGGGGACTAGTGGCACCGGGGAGCTGTTTTTT | CASSRAGTSGTGELFF
. | . | 15 | TRBJ1-5 | TRBV5-5 | TGTGCCAGCAGCTTGGATGGAGGGGGCAATCAGCCCCAGCATTTT | CASSLDGGGNQPQHF
. | . | 15 | TRBJ2-3 | TRBV7-9 | TGTGCCAGCAGTCCCCTTGGCAGAAGCACAGATACGCAGTATTTT | CASSPLGRSTDTQYF
. | TRBD2 | 16 | TRBJ2-4 | TRBV15 | TGTGCCACCAGCAGGATAGCGGGGGGAGCCAAAAACATTCAGTACTTC | CATSRIAGGAKNIQYF
. | . | 15 | TRBJ1-3 | TRBV2 | TGTGCCAGCAGTGAGGAGGGCCTCTCTGGAAACACCATATATTTT | CASSEEGLSGNTIYF
. | . | 16 | TRBJ2-3 | TRBV5-1 | TGCGCCAGCAGCTTGGGTTTTAGCGGGACAGGGGATACGCAGTATTTT | CASSLGFSGTGDTQYF
once | . | 14 | TRBJ2-2 | TRBV27 | TGTGCCAGCAGTTTCGACCCGGGGGCCGGGGAGCTGTTTTTT | CASSFDPGAGELFF
. | . | 12 | TRBJ1-6 | TRBV2 | TGTGCCACGTCGGGGGAGGCCCCCACCCTCCACTTT | CATSGEAPTLHF
. | . | 15 | TRBJ1-5 | TRBV4-2 | TGTGCCAGCAGCCAATCACAGGTTGGCAATCAGCCCCAGCATTTT | CASSQSQVGNQPQHF
once | TRBD1 | 13 | TRBJ2-5 | TRBV6-5 | TGTGCCAGCCAGGGGGAACGGAGGGAGACCCAGTACTTC | CASQGERRETQYF
. | . | 13 | TRBJ2-4 | TRBV6-2/TRBV6-3 | TGTGCCAGCAGTTACGCAGGTCCGAACATTCAGTACTTC | CASSYAGPNIQYF
. | TRBD2 | 16 | TRBJ2-3 | TRBV7-3 | TGTGCCAGCAGCTACAATAGCGGGGGGGCTGGAGATACGCAGTATTTT | CASSYNSGGAGDTQYF
. | TRBD1 | 13 | TRBJ1-2 | TRBV24-1 | TGTGCCACCAGTGCCTCAGACAGGGCCGGCTACACCTTC | CATSASDRAGYTF
. | TRBD2 | 18 | TRBJ2-3 | TRBV5-1 | TGCGCCAGCAGCCCCGGACTAGCGGGAGGGCCAGGTTTAGATACGCAGTATTTT | CASSPGLAGGPGLDTQYF
. | . | 15 | TRBJ2-2 | TRBV15 | TGTGCCACCAGCAGAGATTCGAGAGGGTCCGGGGAGCTGTTTTTT | CATSRDSRGSGELFF
. | TRBD2 | 15 | TRBJ2-1 | TRBV6-1 | TGTGCCAGCAGTGAAAGAGGTAGCGGGAATAATGAGCAGTTCTTC | CASSERGSGNNEQFF